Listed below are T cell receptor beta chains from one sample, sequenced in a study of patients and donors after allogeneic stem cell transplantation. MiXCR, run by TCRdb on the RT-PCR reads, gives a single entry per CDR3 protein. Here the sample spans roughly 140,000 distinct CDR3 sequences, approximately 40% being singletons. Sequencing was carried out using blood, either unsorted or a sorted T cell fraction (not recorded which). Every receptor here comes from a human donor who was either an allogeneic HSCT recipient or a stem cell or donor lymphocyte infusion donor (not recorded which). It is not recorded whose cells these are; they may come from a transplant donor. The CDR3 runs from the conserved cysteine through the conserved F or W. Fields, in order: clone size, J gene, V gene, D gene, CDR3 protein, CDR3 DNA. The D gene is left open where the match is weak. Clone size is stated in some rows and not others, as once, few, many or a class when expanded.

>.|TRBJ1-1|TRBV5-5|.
CASSMRDGTLNTEAFF
TGTGCCAGCAGCATGCGGGACGGAACTTTGAACACTGAAGCTTTCTTT
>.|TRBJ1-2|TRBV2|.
CASSEARYRDYGYTF
TGTGCCAGCAGTGAAGCGCGGTACAGGGACTATGGCTACACCTTC
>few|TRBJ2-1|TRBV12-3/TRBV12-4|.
CASRIDRNNEQFF
TGTGCCAGCAGAATAGACAGAAACAATGAGCAGTTCTTC
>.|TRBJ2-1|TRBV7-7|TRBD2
CASSFSGGGEQFF
TGTGCTAGCAGCTTTAGCGGGGGCGGTGAGCAGTTCTTC
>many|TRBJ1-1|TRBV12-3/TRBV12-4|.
CASSWRRGKTEAFF
TGTGCCAGCAGCTGGAGGAGGGGGAAGACTGAAGCTTTCTTT
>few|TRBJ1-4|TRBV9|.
CASTDDMATPEKLFF
TGTGCCAGCACCGACGACATGGCCACCCCCGAAAAACTGTTTTTT
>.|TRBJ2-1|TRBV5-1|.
CASSLGLRVGDNEQFF
TGCGCCAGCAGCTTGGGACTCAGGGTTGGAGACAATGAGCAGTTCTTC
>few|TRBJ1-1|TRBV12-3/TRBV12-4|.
CASSFGETEAFF
TGTGCCAGCAGTTTTGGTGAGACTGAAGCTTTCTTT
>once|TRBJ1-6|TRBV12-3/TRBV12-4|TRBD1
CASTPGQGMGSPLHF
TGTGCCAGCACTCCCGGACAGGGGATGGGGTCACCCCTCCACTTT
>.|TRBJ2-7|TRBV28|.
CASSFRLDSLTYEQYF
TGTGCCAGCAGTTTCCGCCTAGACAGTTTAACCTACGAGCAGTACTTC
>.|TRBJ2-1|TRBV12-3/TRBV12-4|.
CASTGNEQFF
TGTGCCAGCACAGGCAATGAGCAGTTCTTC
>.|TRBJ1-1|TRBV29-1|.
CSVEANTEAFF
TGCAGCGTTGAAGCTAATACTGAAGCTTTCTTT
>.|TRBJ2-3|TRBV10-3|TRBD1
CAISAGDRDTDTQYF
TGTGCCATCAGCGCCGGAGACAGGGACACAGATACGCAGTATTTT
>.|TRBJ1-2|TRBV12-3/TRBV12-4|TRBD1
CASSPRTGGSGYTF
TGTGCCAGCAGTCCGCGGACAGGGGGTAGTGGCTACACCTTC
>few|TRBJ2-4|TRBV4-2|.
CASSQEGAENIQYF
TGTGCCAGCAGCCAAGAAGGGGCGGAAAACATTCAGTACTTC
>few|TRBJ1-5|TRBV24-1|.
CATQAGNQPQHF
TGTGCCACCCAGGCAGGCAATCAGCCCCAGCATTTT
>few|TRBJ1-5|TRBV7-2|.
CASSFRGAQPQHF
TGTGCCAGCAGCTTCAGGGGAGCTCAGCCCCAGCATTTT
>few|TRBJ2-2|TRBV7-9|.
CASSLDSVRELFF
TGTGCCAGCAGCTTAGACTCGGTGCGGGAGCTGTTTTTT
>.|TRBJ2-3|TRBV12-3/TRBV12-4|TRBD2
CASSWTSGSTDTQYF
TGTGCCAGCAGTTGGACTAGCGGAAGCACAGATACGCAGTATTTT
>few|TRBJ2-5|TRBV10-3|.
CAISDGGTAKETQYF
TGTGCCATCAGTGACGGAGGGACCGCTAAAGAGACCCAGTACTTC
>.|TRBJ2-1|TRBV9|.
CASSAPRVDEQFF
TGTGCCAGCAGCGCCCCCCGGGTCGATGAGCAGTTCTTC
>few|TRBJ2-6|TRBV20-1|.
CSAYRRSGANVLTF
TGCAGTGCCTACAGGCGCTCTGGGGCCAACGTCCTGACTTTC
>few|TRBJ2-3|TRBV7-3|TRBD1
CASSPLGTGVDTQYF
TGTGCCAGCAGCCCTCTAGGGACAGGGGTAGATACGCAGTATTTT
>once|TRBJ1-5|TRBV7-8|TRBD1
CASSVTREDRMGQPQHF
TGTGCCAGCAGCGTGACCCGAGAGGACAGGATGGGGCAGCCCCAGCATTTT
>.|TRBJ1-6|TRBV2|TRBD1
CASSTDRDSPLHF
TGTGCCAGCAGTACTGACAGGGATTCACCCCTCCACTTT
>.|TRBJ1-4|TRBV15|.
CATSTRQVATNEKLFF
TGTGCCACCAGCACTCGACAGGTTGCAACTAATGAAAAACTGTTTTTT
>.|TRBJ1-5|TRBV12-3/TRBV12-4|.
CASSLQGRRFDQPQHF
TGTGCCAGCAGTCTCCAGGGAAGGAGGTTCGATCAGCCCCAGCATTTT
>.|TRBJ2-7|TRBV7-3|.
CASSFDHSYEQYF
TGTGCCAGCAGCTTTGACCACTCCTACGAGCAGTACTTC
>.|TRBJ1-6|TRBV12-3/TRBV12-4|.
CASRGPGPNNSPLHF
TGTGCCAGCAGGGGACCGGGACCGAATAATTCACCCCTCCACTTT
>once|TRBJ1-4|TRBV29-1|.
CSAREGRKLFF
TGCAGCGCCCGGGAGGGCCGAAAACTGTTTTTT
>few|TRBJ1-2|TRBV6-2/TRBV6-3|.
CASDAGNGYTF
TGTGCCAGCGACGCAGGGAACGGCTACACCTTC